The present TCR beta chain was sequenced within a study of T-cell memory formation after mild COVID-19. This CDR3 is built from 14 residues. Trimming at V came to 8 bases and at J to 6 bases, leaving 8 bases not matched to a gene. Germline lookup yields CDR1 SGHTA and CDR2 FQGTGA. With constant-segment primers, 5'RACE yielded cDNA libraries of TCR alpha and TCR beta that carried sample barcodes and UMIs. In TCRdb, the 5' RACE reads were re-called with MiXCR into one record per CDR3 protein. The sample lists 250,000 to 350,000 distinct CDR3 sequences, 15% to 20% occurring once. The chain employs TRBV7-3 and TRBJ2-1; 9 bases fit TRBD2. This receptor was identified in a man aged 18-30 years who had mild COVID-19 (a few samples of this study predate the infection). Cell type and time point are not known. Sequences were obtained from PBMCs or a T cell subset sorted from them (not recorded which). DNA of the CDR3: TGTGCCAGCGTAACCGGGACTAGCACCAATGAGCAGTTCTTC. Residues: CASVTGTSTNEQFF.